This is a list of T cell receptor beta chains from one sample in a study of shared clonotypes between healthy human individuals. Using immunoSEQ multiplex PCR, the repertoire was profiled, and TCRdb retains in-frame clones only, with some absent. The sample lists hundreds of thousands of clones, roughly 73% occurring once. The sample was memory CD4+ T cells sorted from blood. Every receptor here comes from a woman younger than 45 in good health. Both conserved end residues are part of each CDR3. Fields, in order: CDR3 DNA, CDR3 protein, D gene, V gene, J gene, clone size. A D gene is named only where the DNA matches it firmly. The size field is filled for only some rows; it gives once, few, many or a size class.

cdr3_nt: TGCGCCAGCAGCCAAGATCGGGCAGGGGGCGGGTATGAGCAGTTCTTC
cdr3_aa: CASSQDRAGGGYEQFF
d_call: TRBD1
v_call: TRBV4-1
j_call: TRBJ2-1
clone_size: NA

cdr3_nt: TGCGCCAGCAGCCAAGGGACTATAGCGGGAGCCCAAGAGACCCAGTACTTC
cdr3_aa: CASSQGTIAGAQETQYF
d_call: TRBD2
v_call: TRBV4-1
j_call: TRBJ2-5
clone_size: NA

cdr3_nt: TGTGCCAGCAGTTCCCGGGACAGGGCGGTCCGGGAGCAGTTCTTC
cdr3_aa: CASSSRDRAVREQFF
d_call: TRBD1
v_call: TRBV11-2
j_call: TRBJ2-1
clone_size: NA

cdr3_nt: TGTGCCAGCAGTTTACGGGGTATAGGGGAAACTGAAGCTTTCTTT
cdr3_aa: CASSLRGIGETEAFF
d_call: NA
v_call: TRBV27
j_call: TRBJ1-1
clone_size: few

cdr3_nt: TGCGCCAGCAGCTTGGAAATCTACTACGAGCAGTACTTC
cdr3_aa: CASSLEIYYEQYF
d_call: NA
v_call: TRBV5-1
j_call: TRBJ2-7
clone_size: NA

cdr3_nt: TGTGCCAGCAGCGGGGGACAGGGACCCTACGAGCAGTACTTC
cdr3_aa: CASSGGQGPYEQYF
d_call: TRBD1
v_call: TRBV7-8
j_call: TRBJ2-7
clone_size: NA

cdr3_nt: TGTGCCAGCAGCTTGACAGGGGTAGGGTACGAGCAGTACTTC
cdr3_aa: CASSLTGVGYEQYF
d_call: TRBD1
v_call: TRBV11-3
j_call: TRBJ2-7
clone_size: once

cdr3_nt: TGTGCCAGCAGTTCTTACCCCGGGACAGGAGACGGCTACACCTTC
cdr3_aa: CASSSYPGTGDGYTF
d_call: TRBD1
v_call: TRBV28
j_call: TRBJ1-2
clone_size: NA

cdr3_nt: TGCGCCAGCAGCTCAGGACTAGTGACCGGGGAGCTGTTTTTT
cdr3_aa: CASSSGLVTGELFF
d_call: TRBD2
v_call: TRBV5-1
j_call: TRBJ2-2
clone_size: NA

cdr3_nt: TGCGCCAGCAGCCATGAGGTCTTCGTGGTAAGCTCCTACAATGAGCAGTTCTTC
cdr3_aa: CASSHEVFVVSSYNEQFF
d_call: NA
v_call: TRBV4-1
j_call: TRBJ2-1
clone_size: NA

cdr3_nt: TGTGCCAGCAGCTTAATAGGGACCTCAGGAGAGACCCAGTACTTC
cdr3_aa: CASSLIGTSGETQYF
d_call: NA
v_call: TRBV7-9
j_call: TRBJ2-5
clone_size: NA

cdr3_nt: TGTGCCAGCAAACCCACAGGGGCGGATCAGCCCCAGCATTTT
cdr3_aa: CASKPTGADQPQHF
d_call: TRBD1
v_call: TRBV18
j_call: TRBJ1-5
clone_size: NA

cdr3_nt: TGTGCCAGCAGCTTAGCGGGGCACACCGGGGAGCTGTTTTTT
cdr3_aa: CASSLAGHTGELFF
d_call: NA
v_call: TRBV7-8
j_call: TRBJ2-2
clone_size: NA

cdr3_nt: TGTGCCAGCGGGGGGCCTAGGTTCGAGCAGTACTTC
cdr3_aa: CASGGPRFEQYF
d_call: NA
v_call: TRBV6-6
j_call: TRBJ2-7
clone_size: NA

cdr3_nt: TGTGCCAGCAGTGAAGACAGGGGAAAGGGCTACACCTTC
cdr3_aa: CASSEDRGKGYTF
d_call: TRBD1
v_call: TRBV6-1
j_call: TRBJ1-2
clone_size: few

cdr3_nt: TGTGCCAGCAGCTTAGGGGCTAGCGGGAGGTCAGCCTACGAGCAGTACTTC
cdr3_aa: CASSLGASGRSAYEQYF
d_call: TRBD2
v_call: TRBV7-6
j_call: TRBJ2-7
clone_size: NA

cdr3_nt: TGTGCCAGCAGCTTAGGCCTAGCGGGAGTGGGCGGTGAGCAGTTCTTC
cdr3_aa: CASSLGLAGVGGEQFF
d_call: TRBD2
v_call: TRBV11-2
j_call: TRBJ2-1
clone_size: NA

cdr3_nt: TGTGCCAGTAGTAAAAACGGACTAGCGGGAGGGCAAGAGACCCAGTACTTC
cdr3_aa: CASSKNGLAGGQETQYF
d_call: TRBD2
v_call: TRBV19
j_call: TRBJ2-5
clone_size: NA

cdr3_nt: TGCGCCAGCAGCTTGGTCGCCGGGACTAGCGGAAGGGATACGCAGTATTTT
cdr3_aa: CASSLVAGTSGRDTQYF
d_call: TRBD2
v_call: TRBV5-1
j_call: TRBJ2-3
clone_size: few

cdr3_nt: TGTGCCAGCAGCTTGGCGGGGGCTCTGGACGTAGGTGGCTACACCTTC
cdr3_aa: CASSLAGALDVGGYTF
d_call: NA
v_call: TRBV5-4
j_call: TRBJ1-2
clone_size: NA

cdr3_nt: TGTGCCAGCAGTGATAACGCTAACTATGGCTACACCTTC
cdr3_aa: CASSDNANYGYTF
d_call: NA
v_call: TRBV6-1
j_call: TRBJ1-2
clone_size: NA

cdr3_nt: TGTGCCAGCAGTTTATCTGGGGGAAGAGACATTCAGTACTTC
cdr3_aa: CASSLSGGRDIQYF
d_call: NA
v_call: TRBV28
j_call: TRBJ2-4
clone_size: NA

cdr3_nt: TGTGCCAGCAGCAAGGGACTACCTCACTCCTACGAGCAGTACTTC
cdr3_aa: CASSKGLPHSYEQYF
d_call: TRBD2
v_call: TRBV6-6
j_call: TRBJ2-7
clone_size: NA

cdr3_nt: TGTGCCAGCAGCCCACAGGGGCGGACCGGGGAGCTGTTTTTT
cdr3_aa: CASSPQGRTGELFF
d_call: TRBD1
v_call: TRBV14
j_call: TRBJ2-2
clone_size: once

cdr3_nt: TGTGCCAGCCACCTCAGGGGGCGTTACGAGCAGTACTTC
cdr3_aa: CASHLRGRYEQYF
d_call: TRBD1
v_call: TRBV28
j_call: TRBJ2-7
clone_size: once

cdr3_nt: TGTGCCAGCAGTTTCAGGGTCCATCAGCCCCAGCATTTT
cdr3_aa: CASSFRVHQPQHF
d_call: NA
v_call: TRBV28
j_call: TRBJ1-5
clone_size: NA

cdr3_nt: TGCGCCAGCAGCCGGCCACCTCAAGAGTACCAGTACTTC
cdr3_aa: CASSRPPQEYQYF
d_call: NA
v_call: TRBV5-1
j_call: TRBJ2-5
clone_size: NA

cdr3_nt: TGTGCCAGCAGCACGCCCTTAGAGAGGGGGCTCCTGATGAACACTGAAGCTTTCTTT
cdr3_aa: CASSTPLERGLLMNTEAFF
d_call: TRBD1
v_call: TRBV7-2
j_call: TRBJ1-1
clone_size: few

cdr3_nt: TGTGCCAGCAGCCCAATAACGGGACAGAGACCTCCCTACGAGCAGTACTTC
cdr3_aa: CASSPITGQRPPYEQYF
d_call: TRBD1
v_call: TRBV11-2
j_call: TRBJ2-7
clone_size: NA

cdr3_nt: TGTGCCAGCAGCTCGGGACTCCCGAACACCGGGGAGCTGTTTTTT
cdr3_aa: CASSSGLPNTGELFF
d_call: NA
v_call: TRBV7-7
j_call: TRBJ2-2
clone_size: NA

cdr3_nt: TGTGCCAGCACCGGACAGGGTGCTGAAAAACTGTTTTTT
cdr3_aa: CASTGQGAEKLFF
d_call: TRBD1
v_call: TRBV28
j_call: TRBJ1-4
clone_size: NA

cdr3_nt: TGCAGTGCTAGGGGGGGCCATGAGCAGTTCTTC
cdr3_aa: CSARGGHEQFF
d_call: NA
v_call: TRBV20-1
j_call: TRBJ2-1
clone_size: NA

cdr3_nt: TGTGCCAGCAGCTCAAGGGTGGTTTCAGATACGCAGTATTTT
cdr3_aa: CASSSRVVSDTQYF
d_call: NA
v_call: TRBV27
j_call: TRBJ2-3
clone_size: few

cdr3_nt: TGTGCCAGCAGTGAACAGGGGGGACTAGCGGGAGGTGCTGGGGAGACCCAGTACTTC
cdr3_aa: CASSEQGGLAGGAGETQYF
d_call: TRBD2
v_call: TRBV2
j_call: TRBJ2-5
clone_size: NA